These 30 T cell receptor beta chains share one sample of origin, sequenced in a study of beta chain features in type 1 diabetes. Every isolated RNA sample was fully reverse transcribed, so sequencing captured expressed TCRB transcripts. Profiling relied on immunoSEQ multiplex PCR, and the TCRdb table lists in-frame clones only, not all of them. The sample records about 220,000 clones, about a tenth being singletons. The sequencing input was central memory CD4+ T cells from blood. Source of these receptors: a man younger than 30 in good health.

The chain has TRBV7-2 and TRBJ2-7; TRBD1 agrees at 12 bases. CDR1 and CDR2 from the germline V gene are SGHTA and FQGNSA. CDR3 size: 16 residues. V lost 2 bases and J lost 3; bases outside the gene matches: 5. As DNA, the CDR3 is TGTGCCAGCAGCTTAATCTGGGACAGGGGGCTCTACGAGCAGTACTTC. Residues: CASSLIWDRGLYEQYF.

This clone was picked up a small number of times. This chain uses TRBV19 with TRBJ2-3, with D unresolved. Germline CDR1 reads LNHDA; CDR2 reads SQIVND (reference sequence). There are 11 residues in the CDR3. Trimming pared 5 bases from V and 7 bases from J, leaving 7 bases between. CDR3 in amino acids: CASSVSHTQYF. CDR3 DNA sequence: TGTGCCAGTAGTGTCAGCCATACGCAGTATTTT.

The chain combines TRBV10-3 with TRBJ2-4, with TRBD1 identical over 12 bases. The V and J ends lost 2 bases and 1 base, in that order; junction bases with no gene match: 6. Germline CDR1 reads ENHRY; CDR2 reads SYGVKD. CDR3 length equals 18 residues. The CDR3 DNA follows: TGTGCCATCAGTGAGACCGGGACAGGGGGCGGTGCCAAAAACATTCAGTACTTC. Translation gives CAISETGTGGGAKNIQYF.

This clone came up a few times. This rearrangement joins TRBV10-3 to TRBJ2-5, with 9 bases that match TRBD2. The germline CDR1 and CDR2 sequences are ENHRY and SYGVKD. The CDR3 covers 15 residues. After removal of 3 bases from V and 4 bases from J, the junction contained 6 bases not matched to a gene. Written as DNA, the CDR3 is TGTGCCATCAGTGATAAGCGGGAGGTAGGAGAGACCCAGTACTTC. Translated: CAISDKREVGETQYF.

This clone occurred a few times. The rearrangement joins TRBV27 to TRBJ2-7; 8 bases are shared with TRBD2. The CDR3 totals 14 residues. CDR1 and CDR2 from the germline V gene are MNHEY and SMNVEV (reference sequence). V dropped 8 bases and J dropped 1; count of bases not matched to a gene: 7. The CDR3 nucleotides read TGTGCCAGCCGACATCGGGAGGGTTCCTACGAGCAGTACTTC. Protein sequence: CASRHREGSYEQYF.

This clone has a handful of counts. The V gene is TRBV5-1, the J gene TRBJ1-5; 9 bases agree with TRBD1. V shed 4 bases and J 6 bases; nucleotides not matched to a gene: 8. Per the germline V gene, CDR1 is SGHRS and CDR2 is YFSETQ. The CDR3 has 15 residues. The CDR3 is CASSAGTGTLQPQHF. CDR3 in DNA: TGCGCCAGCAGCGCCGGGACAGGGACCCTTCAGCCCCAGCATTTT.

The chain links TRBV20-1 to TRBJ2-1; D call uncertain. Germline-derived CDR1 and CDR2 are DFQATT and SNEGSKA (reference sequence). CDR3 size: 11 residues. V was shortened by 5 bases and J by 5 bases, with 7 bases between the two germline ends. In DNA, the CDR3 is TGCAGTGCTGAGCCCGACAATGAGCAGTTCTTC. Translated, it gives CSAEPDNEQFF.

The table lists this clone with a few counts. The V call is TRBV9, the J call TRBJ2-1; the match to TRBD2 covers 11 bases. This CDR3 region has 15 residues. Trimming cost V 0 bases and J 6 bases; bases outside gene matches: 2. Germline loops: CDR1 SGDLS, CDR2 YYNGEE. In DNA form, the CDR3 reads TGTGCCAGCAGCGTAGTAACTAGCGGGAGCAATGAGCAGTTCTTC. Protein sequence: CASSVVTSGSNEQFF.

The J gene is TRBJ2-3, the V gene TRBV29-1; 7 bases fit TRBD2. The CDR3 is 15 amino acids. The germline V gene has CDR1 SQVTM and CDR2 ANQGSEA. J gave up 3 bases and V 0 bases, and 6 bases lay outside the gene matches. Here the CDR3 DNA reads TGCAGCGTTGAAGATACGGGGGGTGGGACAGATACGCAGTATTTT. Amino acid sequence: CSVEDTGGGTDTQYF.

V usage is TRBV9 and J usage is TRBJ2-7, with D possibly called TRBD1 or TRBD2 (6 bases each). CDR3 size: 14 residues. Germline CDR1 SGDLS, CDR2 YYNGEE. Trimming shortened V by 3 bases and J by 5 bases, and 15 bases separated the two germline ends. CDR3 coding DNA: TGTGCCAGCAGCGCCCTAGGGGGGTCCCACGAGCAGTACTTC. It specifies CASSALGGSHEQYF.

This clone has more than one count but fewer than ten. V is TRBV30 and J is TRBJ2-1, with TRBD2 matching over 10 bases. The germline gives CDR1 GTSNPN, CDR2 SVGIG (reference sequence). With 0 bases clipped from V and 6 bases from J, the junction kept 5 bases outside the gene matches. This CDR3 is 15 amino acids long. CDR3 protein: CAWSVQAGGPNEQFF. The DNA of the CDR3 is TGTGCCTGGAGTGTACAAGCGGGAGGGCCCAATGAGCAGTTCTTC.

This clone has more than one count but fewer than ten. The rearrangement uses TRBV29-1 and TRBJ1-1; D gene uncertain. Per germline, CDR1 SQVTM and CDR2 ANQGSEA. Deletions cut 0 bases from V and 8 bases from J, with 10 bases between. The CDR3 covers 12 residues. As DNA, the CDR3 is TGCAGCGTTGAAGATTGGGCCAACGAAGCTTTCTTT. Translating gives CSVEDWANEAFF.

This clone was found a few times. The chain combines TRBV25-1 with TRBJ1-1; D unresolved. The ends were cut back, 1 base at V and 9 bases at J, with 12 bases in the middle. The CDR3 covers 13 residues. Germline CDR1 MGHDK, CDR2 SYGVNS. The CDR3 protein is CASSELWAPQAFF. The CDR3 DNA follows: TGTGCCAGCAGTGAATTGTGGGCCCCTCAAGCTTTCTTT.

This chain joins TRBV6-5 and TRBJ1-4; D ambiguous. Germline CDR1 is MNHEY and CDR2 is SVGAGI. This CDR3 has 13 amino acids. The V end was cut by 6 bases, the J end by 8 bases, with 13 bases between. The CDR3 DNA follows: TGTGCCAGCAGCCATGAACCGGGCGAAAAACTGTTTTTT. Protein: CASSHEPGEKLFF.

This clone was observed a handful of times. This chain uses TRBV7-2 with TRBJ2-1, with D unclear. Germline V CDR1 and CDR2: SGHTA, FQGNSA. The CDR3 loop spans 14 amino acids. V shed 4 bases and J shed 8 bases, with 15 bases lying between them. CDR3 in DNA: TGTGCCAGCAGCTCGCAACGGGTCGGCTATGAGCAGTTCTTC. Protein sequence: CASSSQRVGYEQFF.

A few counts support this clone. For the CDR3, the DNA is TGTGCCAGCAGCCGGGACAGGGCGTACGAGCAGTACTTC. The encoded protein is CASSRDRAYEQYF. The chain recombines TRBV5-7 with TRBJ2-5, with 9 bases lining up with TRBD1. The J call may be wrong; the DNA end is better matched by TRBJ2-7. TRBV5-7 is an ORF; its function is uncertain. This CDR3 is 13 amino acids long.

This clone was detected ten times or more. The chain joins TRBV9 to TRBJ1-1, with D perhaps TRBD1 (5 bases). The length of the CDR3 is 14 residues. Germline CDR1 SGDLS, CDR2 YYNGEE. V gave up 0 bases and J gave up 1 base, with 7 bases separating them. CDR3 DNA: TGTGCCAGCAGCGTAGCGAGGGGGAACACTGAAGCTTTCTTT. Its translation: CASSVARGNTEAFF.

This chain uses TRBV30 with TRBJ2-3, with D perhaps TRBD2 (6 bases). The V end lost 3 bases, the J end lost 6 bases, and 13 bases lay between the germline ends. CDR1 is GTSNPN and CDR2 is SVGIG in the germline V gene (reference sequence). The CDR3 is 13 amino acids. The CDR3 here is CAWSRDSGDTQYF. DNA of the CDR3: TGTGCCTGGAGCCGGGACTCCGGGGATACGCAGTATTTT.

The chain couples TRBV6-5 to TRBJ2-3; D unclear. The CDR3 covers 13 residues. Germline CDR1 reads MNHEY; CDR2 reads SVGAGI. V gave up 6 bases and J gave up 11 bases, with 18 bases separating them. CDR3 region: CASSRPGRPGQYF. The CDR3, as DNA: TGTGCCAGCAGCCGCCCTGGGCGACCGGGGCAGTATTTT.

About this clone: The junction departs from germline at one end; a sequencing error may be responsible. The sample contains more than one DNA sequence encoding this CDR3. This chain joins TRBV4-1 and TRBJ2-1; no definite D call. The CDR3 sequence is 15 residues long. Germline V gene sequence: CDR1 MGHRA, CDR2 YSYEKL. The CDR3 nucleotides are TGTGCCAGCAGCCAAGATCTAGGGCCGTACAATGAGCAGTTCTTC. It yields the protein CASSQDLGPYNEQFF.

V and J are TRBV9 and TRBJ2-2, with D unresolved. The CDR3 is 16 residues long. V was cut by 0 bases and J by 4 bases, with 13 bases left in between. Germline V gene sequence: CDR1 SGDLS, CDR2 YYNGEE. CDR3 sequence: CASSVEARPSTGELFF. CDR3 in DNA: TGTGCCAGCAGCGTAGAGGCTCGCCCGAGCACCGGGGAGCTGTTTTTT.

This clone has ten or more counts. The rearrangement links TRBV7-2 to TRBJ2-3; D is unclear. The CDR3 is made up of 13 amino acids. Deletions cut 5 bases from V and 9 bases from J, with 15 bases between. Germline V gene sequence: CDR1 SGHTA, CDR2 FQGNSA. CDR3 loop: CASSPDQRRTQYF. The CDR3, as DNA: TGTGCCAGCAGCCCCGACCAGCGTCGAACGCAGTATTTT.

This clone was detected ten times or more. This chain links TRBV15 with TRBJ2-4; 8 bases align to TRBD1. CDR1 and CDR2 from the germline V gene are LNHNV and YYDKDF (reference sequence). This CDR3 is 12 amino acids long. V dropped 5 bases and J dropped 6; count of bases not matched to a gene: 0. CDR3 DNA sequence: TGTGCCACCAGCGGACAGGGAAACATTCAGTACTTC. It translates to CATSGQGNIQYF.

This clone has a count of ten or more. The chain's CDR3 is CATSPRGKGYNEQFF. Here the CDR3 DNA reads TGTGCCACCAGCCCCAGAGGGAAAGGGTACAATGAGCAGTTCTTC. The chain carries TRBV15 and TRBJ2-1; possible D gene TRBD2, 5 bases. From germline, CDR1 is LNHNV and CDR2 YYDKDF (reference sequence). This CDR3 is 15 amino acids long. V was clipped by 5 bases and J by 4 bases, with 15 bases between them. The full variable domain, with the rest looked up from reference TRBV15 and TRBJ2-1, is DAMVIQNPRYQVTQFGKPVTLSCSQTLNHNVMYWYQQKSSQAPKLLFHYYDKDFNNEADTPDNFQSRRPNTSFCFLDIRSPGLGDTAMYLCATSPRGKGYNEQFFGPGTRLTVL.

A few counts support this clone. The chain joins TRBV5-1 to TRBJ2-7; 8 bases line up with TRBD1. This CDR3 spans 15 amino acids. Germline assignment: CDR1 SGHRS and CDR2 YFSETQ. V was clipped by 2 bases and J by 1 base; unmatched bases: 5. CDR3 sequence (DNA): TGCGCCAGCAGCTTAGACAGGGGCCTATCCTACGAGCAGTACTTC. Translation gives CASSLDRGLSYEQYF.

This clone has a count of ten or more. J is TRBJ2-7 and V is TRBV27, with TRBD2 identical over 8 bases. This CDR3 region has 13 residues. With 7 bases clipped from V and 6 bases from J, the junction kept 8 bases outside the gene matches. The germline V gene has CDR1 MNHEY and CDR2 SMNVEV (reference sequence). Written as DNA, the CDR3 is TGTGCCAGCAAAGGGCTAGCGGGCCTCGAGCAGTACTTC. Encoded protein: CASKGLAGLEQYF.

The CDR3 DNA reads as TGTGCCAGCAGCACAGGACTAGCGCTAGATACGCAGTATTTT. It specifies CASSTGLALDTQYF. This chain links TRBV7-6 with TRBJ2-3, with TRBD2 matching 9 bases. With 5 bases clipped from V and 5 bases from J, the junction kept 5 bases outside the gene matches. The CDR3 sequence is 14 residues long. Germline CDR1 reads SGHVS; CDR2 reads FNYEAQ.

This clone came up a few times. V gene TRBV29-1 combines with J gene TRBJ2-1; 11 bases agree with TRBD1. Germline trimming cut 7 bases from V and 7 bases from J; bases unmatched to any gene: 18. Germline CDR1 and CDR2: SQVTM and ANQGSEA. The CDR3 is made up of 17 amino acids. In DNA form, the CDR3 reads TGCAGCGCAAGGTATTGGACAGGGGGCCCGGACGTGAATGAGCAGTTCTTC. This encodes CSARYWTGGPDVNEQFF.

This clone has only a few counts. V is TRBV7-9 and J is TRBJ2-2; D is possibly TRBD2 (6 bases). This CDR3 has 14 amino acids. V shed 4 bases and J shed 3 bases, with 9 bases lying between them. The germline CDR1 and CDR2 sequences are SEHNR and FQNEAQ (reference sequence). CDR3 in amino acids: CASSSRGYTGELFF. The DNA for the CDR3 is TGTGCCAGCAGCTCCCGGGGGTACACCGGGGAGCTGTTTTTT.

Details on this clone: Other nucleotide sequences from this sample produce the same CDR3. This chain links TRBV20-1 with TRBJ2-7; D is possibly TRBD2 (5 bases). V was clipped by 2 bases and J by 4 bases, with 6 bases between them. The CDR3 covers 11 residues. CDR1 is DFQATT, CDR2 SNEGSKA, per germline (reference sequence). The CDR3 DNA sequence: TGCAGTGCTAGACTAGCTTACGAGCAGTACTTC. Translation gives CSARLAYEQYF.